These T cell receptor beta chains were read from a single sample in a study of blood T cell repertoires in COVID-19. Sequencing used immunoSEQ multiplex PCR; TCRdb keeps in-frame clones, though not all of them. The sample has about 370,000 clones, roughly 90% seen once. The sample was peripheral blood. These receptors all come from a woman aged 25 to 39 with COVID-19, enrolled during active disease. Both conserved end residues are part of each CDR3. A D gene is named only where the DNA matches it firmly. Clone size is shown for a subset of rows, as once, few, many or a class of expanded clone.

V: TRBV28
size: NA
J: TRBJ2-7
D: TRBD1
DNA: TGTGCCAGCAGTTATCTCGGGACAGGGGGCTACGAGCAGTACTTC
CDR3: CASSYLGTGGYEQYF

V: TRBV15
size: few
J: TRBJ2-7
D: TRBD1
DNA: TGTGCCACCAGCAGAGATCTGGACAGGTCCTACGAGCAGTACTTC
CDR3: CATSRDLDRSYEQYF

V: TRBV27
size: NA
J: TRBJ2-1
D: NA
DNA: TGTGCCAGCAGTTTATCGTCGGGTGAGGGTGAGCAGTTCTTC
CDR3: CASSLSSGEGEQFF

V: TRBV2
size: NA
J: TRBJ2-7
D: TRBD1
DNA: TGTGCCAGCAGTGAAAGGGGTTGGGACAGGGGTCACGAGCAGTACTTC
CDR3: CASSERGWDRGHEQYF

V: TRBV5-6
size: NA
J: TRBJ1-1
D: NA
DNA: TGTGCCAGCAGCTTACAGGAGAACACTGAAGCTTTCTTT
CDR3: CASSLQENTEAFF

V: TRBV29-1
size: NA
J: TRBJ1-2
D: NA
DNA: TGCAGCGTCGACCCATTGTCGACAGAAAAGGGCTACACCTTC
CDR3: CSVDPLSTEKGYTF

V: TRBV4-3
size: NA
J: TRBJ1-6
D: NA
DNA: TGCGCCAGCAGCCCCCTCCAGGGTTGGGATTCACCCCTCCACTTT
CDR3: CASSPLQGWDSPLHF

V: TRBV6-5
size: NA
J: TRBJ1-1
D: TRBD1
DNA: TGTGCCAGCAGTAGCACAGGGGGCAGCCCTGAAGCTTTCTTT
CDR3: CASSSTGGSPEAFF

V: TRBV6-5
size: NA
J: TRBJ2-1
D: TRBD2
DNA: TGTGCCAGCAGGCGGACTAGCGGGGTCAATGAGCAGTTCTTC
CDR3: CASRRTSGVNEQFF

V: TRBV29-1
size: NA
J: TRBJ2-5
D: TRBD1
DNA: TGCAGCGTTGAAAAGGGGGCTAGGAAAGAGACCCAGTACTTC
CDR3: CSVEKGARKETQYF

V: TRBV2
size: NA
J: TRBJ2-7
D: TRBD2
DNA: TGTGCCAGCAGTTCTACTAGCGGGGGCCACTCCTACGAGCAGTACTTC
CDR3: CASSSTSGGHSYEQYF

V: TRBV2
size: NA
J: TRBJ2-5
D: TRBD2
DNA: TGTGCCAGCAGCGATACTAGCGCTCGAGAGACCCAGTACTTC
CDR3: CASSDTSARETQYF

V: TRBV5-5
size: few
J: TRBJ1-5
D: TRBD1
DNA: TGTGCCAGCAGCGACTGGACAGGGAGTCAGCCCCAGCATTTT
CDR3: CASSDWTGSQPQHF

V: TRBV15
size: NA
J: TRBJ2-1
D: NA
DNA: TGTGCCACCAGCGGGCTGCATGGGGGGAGACATTACAATGAGCAGTTCTTC
CDR3: CATSGLHGGRHYNEQFF

V: TRBV5-4
size: NA
J: TRBJ2-7
D: TRBD1
DNA: TGTGCCAGCAGCTTGATCCCCGGGACAGTCTACGAGCAGTACTTC
CDR3: CASSLIPGTVYEQYF

V: TRBV5-1
size: NA
J: TRBJ1-4
D: TRBD1
DNA: TGCGCCAGCAGCTACGACAGGGTTGGTGAAAAACTGTTTTTT
CDR3: CASSYDRVGEKLFF

V: TRBV9
size: NA
J: TRBJ2-7
D: NA
DNA: TGTGCCAGCAGCGGGCAGGGGGGGCAGTACTTC
CDR3: CASSGQGGQYF

V: TRBV6-5
size: NA
J: TRBJ2-7
D: NA
DNA: TGTGCCAGCAGTTACTCGATGCAGGACTCCTACGAGCAGTACTTC
CDR3: CASSYSMQDSYEQYF

V: TRBV6-2/TRBV6-3
size: once
J: TRBJ1-2
D: TRBD1
DNA: TGTGCCAGCAGTCTCTCTGGGACAGAACCCGTTATCTATGGCTACACCTTC
CDR3: CASSLSGTEPVIYGYTF

V: TRBV5-1
size: NA
J: TRBJ2-3
D: TRBD2
DNA: TGCGCCAGCAGCTTGAAGGGACTAGCCCTAGATACGCAGTATTTT
CDR3: CASSLKGLALDTQYF

V: TRBV6-5
size: once
J: TRBJ2-3
D: NA
DNA: TGTGCCAGCAGTTACTCCCTAGTGCCGAGCACAGATACGCAGTATTTT
CDR3: CASSYSLVPSTDTQYF